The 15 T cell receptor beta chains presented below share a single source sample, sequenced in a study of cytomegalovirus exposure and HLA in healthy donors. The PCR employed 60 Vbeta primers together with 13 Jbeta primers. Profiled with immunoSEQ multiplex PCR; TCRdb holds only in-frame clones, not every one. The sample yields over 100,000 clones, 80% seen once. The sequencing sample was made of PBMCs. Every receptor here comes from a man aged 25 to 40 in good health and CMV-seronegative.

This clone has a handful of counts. This chain's CDR3 is CASSLMADTEAFF. The CDR3 DNA follows: TGTGCCAGCAGCTTGATGGCAGACACTGAAGCTTTCTTT. This chain links TRBV5-6 with TRBJ1-1; D not certain. V dropped 1 base and J dropped 3 bases, with 7 bases sitting between them. Germline CDR1 is SGHDT and CDR2 is YYEEEE. This CDR3 has 13 residues. Full variable domain (outside the CDR3, taken from reference TRBV5-6 and TRBJ1-1): DAGVTQSPTHLIKTRGQQVTLRCSPKSGHDTVSWYQQALGQGPQFIFQYYEEEERQRGNFPDRFSGHQFPNYSSELNVNALLLGDSALYLCASSLMADTEAFFGQGTRLTVV.

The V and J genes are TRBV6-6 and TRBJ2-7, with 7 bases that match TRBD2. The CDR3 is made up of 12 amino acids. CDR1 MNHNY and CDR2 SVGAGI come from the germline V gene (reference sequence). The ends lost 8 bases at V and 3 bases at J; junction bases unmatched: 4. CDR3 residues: CASGEGGYEQYF. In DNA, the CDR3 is TGTGCCAGCGGGGAGGGCGGCTACGAGCAGTACTTC.

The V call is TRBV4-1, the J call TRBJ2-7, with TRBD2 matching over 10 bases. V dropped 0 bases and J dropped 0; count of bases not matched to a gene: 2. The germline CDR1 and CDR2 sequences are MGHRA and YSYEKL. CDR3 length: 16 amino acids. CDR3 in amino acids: CASSQEASGGSYEQYF. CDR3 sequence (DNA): TGCGCCAGCAGCCAAGAGGCTAGCGGGGGCTCCTACGAGCAGTACTTC.

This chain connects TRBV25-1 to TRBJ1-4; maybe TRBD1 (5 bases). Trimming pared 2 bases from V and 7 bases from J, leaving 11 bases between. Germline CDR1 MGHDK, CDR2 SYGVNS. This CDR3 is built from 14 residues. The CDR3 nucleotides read TGTGCCAGCAGTGAAAGGGGCAGGGCTGAAAAACTGTTTTTT. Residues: CASSERGRAEKLFF.

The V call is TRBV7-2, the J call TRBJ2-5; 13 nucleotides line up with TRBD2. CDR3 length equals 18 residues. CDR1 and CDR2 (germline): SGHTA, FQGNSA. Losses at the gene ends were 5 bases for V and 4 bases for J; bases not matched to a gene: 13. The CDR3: CASSPRLAGGWGGETQYF. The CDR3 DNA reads TGTGCCAGCAGCCCCCGACTAGCGGGGGGCTGGGGCGGAGAGACCCAGTACTTC.

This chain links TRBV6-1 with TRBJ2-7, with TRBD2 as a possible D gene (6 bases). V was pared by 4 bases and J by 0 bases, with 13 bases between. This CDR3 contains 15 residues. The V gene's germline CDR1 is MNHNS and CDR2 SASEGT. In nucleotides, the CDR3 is TGTGCCAGCAGTGTTGGGACTTTAAGCTCCTACGAGCAGTACTTC. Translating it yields CASSVGTLSSYEQYF.

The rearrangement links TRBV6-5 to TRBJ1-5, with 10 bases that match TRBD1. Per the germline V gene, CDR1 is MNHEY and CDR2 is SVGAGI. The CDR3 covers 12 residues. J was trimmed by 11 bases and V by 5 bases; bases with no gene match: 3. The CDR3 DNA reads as TGTGCCAGCAGTCCGGACAGGGGGACCCAGCATTTT. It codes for CASSPDRGTQHF.

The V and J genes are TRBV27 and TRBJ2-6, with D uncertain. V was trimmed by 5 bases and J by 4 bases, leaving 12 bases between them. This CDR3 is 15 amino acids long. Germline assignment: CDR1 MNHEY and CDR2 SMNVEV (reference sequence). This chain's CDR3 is CASSPLLAGANVLTF. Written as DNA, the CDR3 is TGTGCCAGCAGTCCCCTCCTTGCGGGGGCCAACGTCCTGACTTTC.

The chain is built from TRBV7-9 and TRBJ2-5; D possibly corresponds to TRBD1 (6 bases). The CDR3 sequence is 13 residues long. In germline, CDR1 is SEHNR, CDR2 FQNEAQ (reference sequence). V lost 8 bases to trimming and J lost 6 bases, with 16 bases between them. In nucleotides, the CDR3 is TGTGCCAGCGGCGGACAGTCCCTACAGACCCAGTACTTC. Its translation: CASGGQSLQTQYF.

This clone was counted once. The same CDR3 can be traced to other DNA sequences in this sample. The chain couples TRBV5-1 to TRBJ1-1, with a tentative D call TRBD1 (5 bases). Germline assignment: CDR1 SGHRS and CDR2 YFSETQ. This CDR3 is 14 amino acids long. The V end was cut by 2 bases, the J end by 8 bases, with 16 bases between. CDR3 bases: TGCGCCAGCAGCTTAACACCAGGGATTTCGGAAGCTTTCTTT. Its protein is CASSLTPGISEAFF.

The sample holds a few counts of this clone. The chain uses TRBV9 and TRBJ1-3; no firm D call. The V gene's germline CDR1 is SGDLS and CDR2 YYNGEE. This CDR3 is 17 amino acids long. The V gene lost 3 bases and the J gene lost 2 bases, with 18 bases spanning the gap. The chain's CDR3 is CASSGGGSYKAGNTIYF. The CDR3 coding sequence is TGTGCCAGCAGCGGGGGAGGGTCCTATAAAGCTGGAAACACCATATATTTT.

The CDR3 region has the DNA TGCGCCAGCAGTGGAGGGGGGAACACTGAAGCTTTCTTT. This translates into CASSGGGNTEAFF. This chain uses TRBV10-1 with TRBJ1-1, with D possibly TRBD1 on 6 matching bases. Germline CDR1 is WNHNN and CDR2 is SYGVQD (reference sequence). The ends were cut back, 4 bases at V and 1 base at J, with 7 bases in the middle. The CDR3 sequence is 13 residues long.

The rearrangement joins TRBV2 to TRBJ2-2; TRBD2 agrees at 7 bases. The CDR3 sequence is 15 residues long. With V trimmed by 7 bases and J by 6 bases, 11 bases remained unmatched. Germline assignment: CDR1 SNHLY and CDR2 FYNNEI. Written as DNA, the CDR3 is TGTGCCAGCAAGAGGTCGCCGGGAGGTCCCGGGGAGCTGTTTTTT. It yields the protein CASKRSPGGPGELFF.

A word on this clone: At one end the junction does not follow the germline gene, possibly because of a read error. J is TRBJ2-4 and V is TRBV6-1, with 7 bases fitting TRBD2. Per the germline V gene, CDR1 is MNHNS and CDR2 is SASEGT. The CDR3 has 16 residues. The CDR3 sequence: CASSELAGRVKNSQYF. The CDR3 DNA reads TGTGCCAGCAGTGAATTAGCAGGGAGGGTCAAAAACAGTCAGTACTTC.

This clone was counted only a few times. The CDR3 protein is CASVPSGGQGPNYGYTF. In DNA form, the CDR3 reads TGTGCCAGCGTTCCCTCAGGGGGACAGGGGCCCAACTATGGCTACACCTTC. The chain joins TRBV11-2 to TRBJ1-2; TRBD1 matches at 10 bases. Looked up from germline, CDR1 is SGHAT and CDR2 is FQNNGV. V was pared by 8 bases and J by 2 bases, with 14 bases of the junction left unmatched. The length of the CDR3 is 17 residues.